The 12 T cell receptor beta chains in this list originate from one sample, sequenced in a study of blood T cell repertoires in COVID-19. Generated by immunoSEQ multiplex PCR, the TCRdb table keeps only in-frame clones and is missing some. Here the sample spans some 90,000 clones, approximately 80% being singletons. Specimen: peripheral blood. Receptors originate from a human donor in a cohort sampled during active COVID-19.

Regarding this clone: A much larger clone differs by one base, so this may be a read error. The genes are TRBV7-6 and TRBJ2-7; D remains ambiguous. This CDR3 contains 14 residues. V was shortened by 1 base and J by 2 bases, with 9 bases between the two germline ends. Germline V gene data show CDR1 as SGHVS and CDR2 as FNYEAQ. CDR3: CASSLDSGPYEQYF. CDR3 DNA: TGTGCCAGCAGCTTAGATAGTGGGCCCTACGAGCAGTACTTC.

This chain connects TRBV5-1 to TRBJ2-7; 9 nucleotides match TRBD1. V shed 4 bases and J 5 bases; nucleotides not matched to a gene: 7. The CDR3 sequence is 14 residues long. Germline-derived CDR1 and CDR2 are SGHRS and YFSETQ. The DNA of the CDR3 is TGCGCCAGCAGCCACCCGGGACAGGGCAACGAGCAGTACTTC. It translates to CASSHPGQGNEQYF.

The chain recombines TRBV5-1 with TRBJ2-7; possibly TRBD2 for D (5 bases). With 0 bases removed from V and 6 bases from J, the gap between germline ends came to 13 bases. The germline gives CDR1 SGHRS, CDR2 YFSETQ. CDR3 length: 14 amino acids. Here the CDR3 reads CASSLAISAGEQYF. In nucleotides, the CDR3 is TGCGCCAGCAGCTTGGCCATTAGCGCCGGCGAGCAGTACTTC.

This clone was recorded once. This chain links TRBV20-1 with TRBJ2-7, with 7 bases matching TRBD1. CDR1 DFQATT and CDR2 SNEGSKA come from the germline V gene (reference sequence). Trimming removed 6 bases from V and 3 bases from J; junction bases left unmatched: 2. CDR3 length equals 11 residues. The chain's CDR3 is CSATGDYEQYF. CDR3 DNA sequence: TGCAGTGCCACAGGGGACTACGAGCAGTACTTC.

This clone was detected only a few times. CDR3 sequence: CASSSNINTGELFF. CDR3 nucleotides: TGTGCCAGCAGTTCGAACATCAACACCGGGGAGCTGTTTTTT. V usage is TRBV27 and J usage is TRBJ2-2; the D is unclear. This CDR3 region has 14 residues. Germline CDR1 and CDR2: MNHEY and SMNVEV (reference sequence). The V gene lost 4 bases and the J gene lost 2 bases, with 8 bases spanning the gap.

J is TRBJ2-7 and V is TRBV5-6; D may be TRBD2 (6 bases). V lost 3 bases and J lost 7, with 14 bases in between. Germline CDR1 is SGHDT and CDR2 is YYEEEE. This CDR3 is built from 13 residues. Here the CDR3 reads CASSSGTLGEQYF. CDR3 in DNA: TGTGCCAGCAGCTCCGGGACTTTGGGGGAGCAGTACTTC.

CDR3 nucleotides: TGTGCCAGCAGCCAAGATACCCTAGCCGGGGAGCTGTTTTTT. It translates to CASSQDTLAGELFF. The chain employs TRBV4-2 and TRBJ2-2; D is unclear. Per germline, CDR1 LGHNA and CDR2 YNFKEQ. This CDR3 has 14 amino acids. Trimming shortened V by 0 bases and J by 6 bases, and 8 bases separated the two germline ends.

The chain couples TRBV28 to TRBJ2-7, with a weak D call TRBD1 (6 bases). Germline V gene data show CDR1 as MDHEN and CDR2 as SYDVKM. V lost 6 bases to trimming and J lost 0 bases, with 15 bases between them. The CDR3 extends over 15 amino acids. The CDR3 nucleotides are TGTGCCAGCAGAATTGGGGGCTCTAGCTCCTACGAGCAGTACTTC. Amino acid sequence: CASRIGGSSSYEQYF.

Only a few counts were recorded for this clone. V gene TRBV5-4 combines with J gene TRBJ1-6, with 7 bases aligning to TRBD1. Trimming removed 5 bases from V and 10 bases from J; junction bases left unmatched: 9. The V gene's germline CDR1 is SGHNT and CDR2 YYREEE (reference sequence). CDR3 size: 14 residues. The CDR3 nucleotides are TGTGCCAGCAGACCGGGACAGTCTTCATCACCCCTCCACTTT. Translating gives CASRPGQSSSPLHF.

The rearrangement uses TRBV14 and TRBJ2-7; 10 positions match TRBD2. Germline V lookup: CDR1 SGHDN, CDR2 FVKESK. V trimming: 1 base; J trimming: 6 bases; junction bases outside the gene matches: 0. The CDR3 contains 13 residues. CDR3 coding DNA: TGTGCCAGCAGCCAAGTAGCGGGAGGCGAGCAGTACTTC. Protein sequence: CASSQVAGGEQYF.

The chain recombines TRBV6-1 with TRBJ2-6; D is unresolved. Germline V gives CDR1 MNHNS, CDR2 SASEGT. The CDR3 is 16 residues long. Trimming removed 2 bases from V and 5 bases from J, with 13 bases in between. CDR3 bases: TGTGCCAGCAGTGAACAGTCACGCCTTTGGGCCAACGTCCTGACTTTC. As protein: CASSEQSRLWANVLTF.

This clone was seen a handful of times. V usage is TRBV18 and J usage is TRBJ1-5, with a possible D match to TRBD1 (5 bases). The CDR3 sequence is 13 residues long. Trimming stripped 6 bases from V and 7 bases from J, with 13 bases between. CDR1 KGHSH and CDR2 LQKENI come from the germline V gene. In DNA form, the CDR3 reads TGTGCCAGCTCCGCAGGGCAGGGCCAGCCCCAGCATTTT. The encoded protein is CASSAGQGQPQHF.